This T cell receptor (beta chain) originates from a study of beta chain features in type 1 diabetes. Looking at the study overall: Investigators examined around 110 million sorted cells across all samples. Overall study findings and caveats: Any HLA effect on TCRB rearrangement was left unresolved by small sub-analyses. Type 1 diabetes patients had moderately but significantly shorter TCRB CDR3s in all four CD4+ subsets.

To note about this clone: What it recognizes is unknown.

As every portion of the isolated RNA was reverse transcribed, the sequencing read expressed TCRB transcripts. Sequenced by immunoSEQ multiplex PCR; TCRdb stores in-frame clones only, minus some. The table shows about 350,000 clones, with around a fifth occurring only once. The trim removed 3 bases at V and 0 bases at J, leaving 4 bases unmatched. Germline lookup yields CDR1 GTSNPN and CDR2 SVGIG (reference sequence). The CDR3 contains 14 residues. CD4+ naive, central memory, regulatory and stem cell-like memory subsets were isolated by sorting on CD45RO/CCR7/CD25/CD127/CD95/CD27. The J gene is TRBJ2-7, the V gene TRBV30; 8 nucleotides match TRBD1. The sequence was collected from a woman younger than 30 in good health. The sample taken for sequencing was naive CD4+ T cells from blood. CDR3 nucleotide sequence: TGTGCCTGGAGCACAGGGGGGAGCTCCTACGAGCAGTACTTC. This encodes CAWSTGGSSYEQYF. The full variable domain, its missing parts supplied by reference TRBV30 and TRBJ2-7, is SQTIHQWPATLVQPVGSPLSLECTVEGTSNPNLYWYRQAAGRGLQLLFYSVGIGQISSEVPQNLSASRPQDRQFILSSKKLLLSDSGFYLCAWSTGGSSYEQYFGPGTRLTVT.